This T cell receptor beta chain was recovered during a study of cytomegalovirus exposure and HLA in healthy donors. PCR used 60 Vbeta primers and 13 Jbeta primers. Sequencing was performed with immunoSEQ multiplex PCR; in TCRdb, only in-frame clones are kept and a portion is missing. The sample holds around 130,000 clones; 75% to 85% are singletons and the top ten take under 4.5%. The V and J ends lost 0 bases and 5 bases respectively, with 16 bases between them. This CDR3 has 15 amino acids. CDR1 and CDR2 from the germline V gene are SQVTM and ANQGSEA. This clone was detected only a few times. The antigen remains unidentified. Findings and limits, study-wide: The productive fraction for most TCR beta V segments was about 90% or about 30% in an earlier analysis. The study flagged 150 to 200 TCR beta chains as cytomegalovirus-associated. A later analysis showed that HLA-associated TCR beta chains had undergone more clonal expansion than equally common others. In vitro confirmation showed a few CMV-associated chains to be CMV antigen specific.

Specimen: PBMCs. The J gene is TRBJ1-2, the V gene TRBV29-1; possibly TRBD1 for D (6 bases). The sequence came from a woman aged 40 to 49 in good health and CMV-seronegative. In nucleotides, the CDR3 is TGCAGCGTTGAAGATGAGGGCAGGGGAGGGTATGGCTACACCTTC. Residues: CSVEDEGRGGYGYTF.